The clone carrying this TCR beta chain was seen a single time. Antigen unknown. These data originate in a study of graft-versus-host responses after intestinal transplantation. Germline V gives CDR1 MNHEY, CDR2 SMNVEV (reference sequence). The germline V and J ends were trimmed by 5 bases and 5 bases, with 12 bases remaining between them. The CDR3 spans 13 residues. Profiling relied on immunoSEQ multiplex PCR, and the TCRdb table lists in-frame clones only, not all of them. The data contain approximately 130,000 clones, around nine tenths of them seen just once; the ten biggest clones take up approximately 0.17%.

The TCR sequence derives from a human donor who received an intestinal transplant. The chain combines TRBV27 with TRBJ1-1; D gene ambiguous. Sequenced material: unstimulated CD4+ T cells sorted from spleen or lymph node cells, taken before intestinal transplant. The DNA of the CDR3 is TGTGCCAGCAGTGTGACGGCGAGAACTGAAGCTTTCTTT. Its protein product is CASSVTARTEAFF.